This T cell receptor beta chain derives from a study of blood T cells in healthy people across ages. PCR was performed a second time for about 7 to 12 cycles using a sample-barcoded 5' primer and a J-beta primer mix. From the 5' RACE reads, TCRdb called clonotypes with MiXCR, one entry per CDR3 protein. This table has nearly 800,000 distinct CDR3 sequences, approximately 53% appearing once. From germline, CDR1 is SGDLS and CDR2 YYNGEE. The V end was cut by 0 bases, the J end by 1 base, with 13 bases between. The CDR3 consists of 16 residues. All donors came from Russia, were Caucasian and healthy, and spanned ages roughly 6 to 95.

This sequence was found in a middle-aged man in good health. Sequenced input: blood. The J gene is TRBJ2-5, the V gene TRBV9; no firm D call. The CDR3 region is CASSVGAGAIQETQYF. Here the CDR3 DNA reads TGTGCCAGCAGCGTAGGGGCAGGAGCAATCCAAGAGACCCAGTACTTC. The full variable domain, with the rest looked up from reference TRBV9 and TRBJ2-5, is DSGVTQTPKHLITATGQRVTLRCSPRSGDLSVYWYQQSLDQGLQFLIQYYNGEERAKGNILERFSAQQFPDLHSELNLSSLELGDSALYFCASSVGAGAIQETQYFGPGTRLLVL.